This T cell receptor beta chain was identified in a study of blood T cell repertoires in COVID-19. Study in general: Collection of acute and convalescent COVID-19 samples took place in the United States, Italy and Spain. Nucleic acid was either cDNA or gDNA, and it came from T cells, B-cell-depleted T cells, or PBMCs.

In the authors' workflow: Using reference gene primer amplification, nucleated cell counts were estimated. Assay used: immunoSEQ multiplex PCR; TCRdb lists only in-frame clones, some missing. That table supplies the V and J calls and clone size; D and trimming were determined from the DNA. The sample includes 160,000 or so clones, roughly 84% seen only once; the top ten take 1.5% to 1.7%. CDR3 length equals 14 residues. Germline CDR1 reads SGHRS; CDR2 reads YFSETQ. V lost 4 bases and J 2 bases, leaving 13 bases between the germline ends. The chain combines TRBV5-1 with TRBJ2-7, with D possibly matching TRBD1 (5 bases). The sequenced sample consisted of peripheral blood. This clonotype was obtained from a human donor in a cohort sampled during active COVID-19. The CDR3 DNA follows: TGCGCCAGCAGCCGGGCACAGGTTCCCTACGAGCAGTACTTC. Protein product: CASSRAQVPYEQYF.